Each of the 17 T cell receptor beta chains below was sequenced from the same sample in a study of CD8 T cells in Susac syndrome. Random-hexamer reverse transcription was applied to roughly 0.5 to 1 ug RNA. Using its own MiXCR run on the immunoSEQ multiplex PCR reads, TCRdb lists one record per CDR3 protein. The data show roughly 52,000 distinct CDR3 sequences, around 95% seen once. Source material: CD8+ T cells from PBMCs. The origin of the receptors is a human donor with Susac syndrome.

The CDR3 loop reads CAWSVEGLNYGYTF. In DNA form, the CDR3 reads TGTGCCTGGAGTGTAGAAGGGCTCAACTATGGCTACACCTTC. This rearrangement joins TRBV30 to TRBJ1-2; D gene unclear. With 0 bases removed from V and 2 bases from J, the gap between germline ends came to 10 bases. Looked up from germline, CDR1 is GTSNPN and CDR2 is SVGIG (reference sequence). This CDR3 contains 14 residues. Variable domain in full (rest from reference TRBV30 and TRBJ1-2): SQTIHQWPATLVQPVGSPLSLECTVEGTSNPNLYWYRQAAGRGLQLLFYSVGIGQISSEVPQNLSASRPQDRQFILSSKKLLLSDSGFYLCAWSVEGLNYGYTFGSGTRLTVV.

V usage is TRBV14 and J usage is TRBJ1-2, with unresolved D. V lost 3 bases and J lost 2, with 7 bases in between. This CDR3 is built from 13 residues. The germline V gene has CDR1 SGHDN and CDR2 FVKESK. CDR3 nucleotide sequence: TGTGCCAGCAGCCACTTCGTCAACTATGGCTACACCTTC. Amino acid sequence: CASSHFVNYGYTF.

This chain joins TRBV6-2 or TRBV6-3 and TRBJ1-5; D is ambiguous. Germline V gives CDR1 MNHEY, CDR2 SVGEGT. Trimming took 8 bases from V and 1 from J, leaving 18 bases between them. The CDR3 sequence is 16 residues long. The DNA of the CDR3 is TGTGCCAGCGGGAACCCGGACCGCGGGAGCAATCAGCCCCAGCATTTT. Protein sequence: CASGNPDRGSNQPQHF.

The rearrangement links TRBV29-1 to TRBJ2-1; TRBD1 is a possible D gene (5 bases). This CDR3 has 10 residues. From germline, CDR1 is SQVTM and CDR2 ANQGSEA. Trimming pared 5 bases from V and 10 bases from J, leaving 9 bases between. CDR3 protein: CSVWGREQFF. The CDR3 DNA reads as TGCAGCGTTTGGGGCCGGGAGCAGTTCTTC.

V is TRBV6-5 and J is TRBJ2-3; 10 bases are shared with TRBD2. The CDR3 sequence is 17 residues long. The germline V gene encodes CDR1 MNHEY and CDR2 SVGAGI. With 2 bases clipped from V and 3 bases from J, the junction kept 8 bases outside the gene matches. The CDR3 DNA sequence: TGTGCCAGCAGTTACACACGCAGCGGGGGGGTGACAGATACGCAGTATTTT. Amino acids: CASSYTRSGGVTDTQYF.

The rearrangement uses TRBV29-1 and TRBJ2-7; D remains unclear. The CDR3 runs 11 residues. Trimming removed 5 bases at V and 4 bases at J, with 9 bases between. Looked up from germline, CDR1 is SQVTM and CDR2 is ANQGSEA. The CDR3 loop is CSVLRAYEQYF. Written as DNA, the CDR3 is TGCAGCGTTCTCCGGGCATACGAGCAGTACTTC.

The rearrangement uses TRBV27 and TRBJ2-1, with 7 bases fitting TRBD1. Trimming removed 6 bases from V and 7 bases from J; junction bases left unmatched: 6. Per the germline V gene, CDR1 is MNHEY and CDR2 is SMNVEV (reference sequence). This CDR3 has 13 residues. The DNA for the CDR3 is TGTGCCAGCAGCCAGACAGGGTCGAATGAGCAGTTCTTC. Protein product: CASSQTGSNEQFF.

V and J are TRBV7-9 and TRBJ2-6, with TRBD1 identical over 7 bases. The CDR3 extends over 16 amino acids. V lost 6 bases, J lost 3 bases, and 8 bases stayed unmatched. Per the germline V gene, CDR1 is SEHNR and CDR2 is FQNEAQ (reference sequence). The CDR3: CASRSDRVVGANVLTF. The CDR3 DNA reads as TGTGCCAGCAGGTCCGACAGGGTTGTTGGGGCCAACGTCCTGACTTTC.

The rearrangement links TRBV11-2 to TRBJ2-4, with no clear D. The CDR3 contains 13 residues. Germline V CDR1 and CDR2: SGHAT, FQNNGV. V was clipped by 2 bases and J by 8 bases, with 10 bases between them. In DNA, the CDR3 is TGTGCCAGCAGCTTATTTCAGTGGTACATTCAGTACTTC. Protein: CASSLFQWYIQYF.

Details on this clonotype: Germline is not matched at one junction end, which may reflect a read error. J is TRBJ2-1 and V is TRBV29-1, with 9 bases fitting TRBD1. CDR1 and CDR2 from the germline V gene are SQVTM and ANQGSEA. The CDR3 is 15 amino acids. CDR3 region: CSVDPGQGGLNEQLF. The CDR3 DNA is TGCAGCGTTGATCCGGGACAGGGAGGGTTGAATGAGCAGCTCTTC.

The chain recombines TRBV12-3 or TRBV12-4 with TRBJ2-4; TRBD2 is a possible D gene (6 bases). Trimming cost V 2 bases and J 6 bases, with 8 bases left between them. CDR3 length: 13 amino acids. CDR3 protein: CASSLLARNIQYF. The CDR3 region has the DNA TGTGCCAGCAGTTTACTAGCGCGAAACATTCAGTACTTC.

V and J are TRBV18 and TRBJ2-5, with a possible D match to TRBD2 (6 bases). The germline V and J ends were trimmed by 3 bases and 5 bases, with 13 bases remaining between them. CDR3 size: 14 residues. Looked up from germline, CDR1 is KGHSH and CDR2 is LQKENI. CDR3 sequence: CASSPKAGIETQYF. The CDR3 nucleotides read TGTGCCAGCTCACCCAAGGCGGGGATCGAGACCCAGTACTTC.

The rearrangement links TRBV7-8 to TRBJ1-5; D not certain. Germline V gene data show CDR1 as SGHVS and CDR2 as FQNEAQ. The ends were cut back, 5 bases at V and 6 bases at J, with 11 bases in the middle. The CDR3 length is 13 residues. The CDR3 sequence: CASSPLHGQPQHF. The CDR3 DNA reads TGTGCCAGCAGCCCCCTTCACGGTCAGCCCCAGCATTTT.

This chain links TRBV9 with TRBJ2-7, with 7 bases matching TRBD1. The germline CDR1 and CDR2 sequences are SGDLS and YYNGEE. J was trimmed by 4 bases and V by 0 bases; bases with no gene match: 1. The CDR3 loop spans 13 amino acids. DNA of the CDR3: TGTGCCAGCAGCGTAGAGGGACAGTACGAGCAGTACTTC. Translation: CASSVEGQYEQYF.

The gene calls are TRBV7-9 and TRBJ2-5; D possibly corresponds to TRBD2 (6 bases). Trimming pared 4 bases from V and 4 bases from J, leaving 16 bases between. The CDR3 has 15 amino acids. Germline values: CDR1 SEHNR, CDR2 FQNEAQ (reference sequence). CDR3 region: CASSSRERGAETQYF. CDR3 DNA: TGTGCCAGCAGCTCCCGGGAGAGAGGGGCAGAGACCCAGTACTTC.

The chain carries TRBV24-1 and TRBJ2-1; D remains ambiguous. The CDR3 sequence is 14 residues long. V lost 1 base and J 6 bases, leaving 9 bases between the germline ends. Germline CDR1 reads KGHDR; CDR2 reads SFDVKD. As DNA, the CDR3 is TGTGCCACCAGTGATTTAGAGACTCCCAATGAGCAGTTCTTC. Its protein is CATSDLETPNEQFF.

The CDR3 coding sequence is TGTGCCAGTAGCCTCCGACCCGACAGGACAGATACGCAGTATTTT. Protein product: CASSLRPDRTDTQYF. This sequence joins TRBV19 and TRBJ2-3; D may be TRBD1 (6 bases). Trimming took 6 bases from V and 3 from J, leaving 16 bases between them. Germline V CDR1 and CDR2: LNHDA, SQIVND (reference sequence). This CDR3 has 15 amino acids.